This TCR beta chain was profiled in a study of vaccination effects on CD4 cells after COVID-19. Background on the study: Before sequencing, viral peptide pools were used by the ViraFEST assay to expand antigen-specific CD4+ T cells. Samples were taken post-vaccine, and their median timing was 72 days after the second dose.

The culture ran for 10 days, and then CD4+ T cells were isolated. BNT162b2 vaccine or mRNA-1273 vaccine was given to participants in two doses. Replacing half the medium with IL-2 medium was done on days 3 and 7. Worth noting for this clone: Its antigen is not identified.

TCRdb keeps only in-frame clones here, not all; method: immunoSEQ multiplex PCR. Of approximately 30,000 clones in the sample, 74% were seen once. Germline CDR1 MNHEY, CDR2 SMNVEV (reference sequence). Trimming cost V 3 bases and J 10 bases, with 9 bases left between them. The CDR3 totals 11 residues. The sequence was obtained from a human donor who received a COVID-19 vaccine. The specimen comprised CD4+ T cells from PBMCs cultured without peptide, sampled after COVID-19 vaccination. The V call is TRBV27, the J call TRBJ1-1; a weak D match, TRBD1 (5 bases). This CDR3 reads CASSLGGIAFF. CDR3 DNA: TGTGCCAGCAGTTTGGGGGGGATAGCTTTCTTT.